The sequence of this T cell receptor beta chain was determined in a study of spatial heterogeneity in lung cancer. Time point described: sample taken at primary tumor resection. The input material, whole RNA from tumor, nontumor lung or frozen PBMC, was sequenced unsorted. The donors comprised about 70 untreated early-stage non-small cell lung cancer patients. V shed 9 bases and J 9 bases; nucleotides not matched to a gene: 6. The CDR3 is 13 amino acids. Germline values: CDR1 ENHRY, CDR2 SYGVKD. One entry per CDR3 protein, called by TCRdb with MiXCR from the 5' RACE reads. The data show 4,200 or so distinct CDR3 sequences, with 15% to 20% seen just once and 55% to 75% held by the top ten.

This material consisted of PBMCs, taken at surgery. The chain recombines TRBV10-3 with TRBJ2-1, with 12 bases fitting TRBD2. This TCR was sampled from a male donor with early-stage non-small cell lung cancer. The CDR3 protein is CAILAGGPSEQFF. The CDR3 DNA follows: TGTGCCATTCTAGCGGGAGGGCCAAGTGAGCAGTTCTTC.